These 17 T cell receptor beta chains were all obtained from the same sample, sequenced in a study of T-cell reconstitution after alpha-beta-depleted transplantation in children. The TCRbeta library incorporated unique molecular identifiers. TCRdb called the PCR reads again in MiXCR, with one record for every CDR3 protein. The data hold about 250,000 distinct CDR3 sequences, with 24% observed a single time. This specimen consisted of PBMCs, mostly from graft donor cells, obtained 360 days after TCRalphabeta/CD19-depleted stem cell transplant. These receptors originate from a female patient aged 2-10 years who had a stem cell transplant for congenital amegakaryocytic thrombocytopenia, so the T cells may come from the graft donor.

This clonotype was detected a few times. The CDR3 protein is CASSYYWTSSYNEQFF. The CDR3 nucleotides are TGTGCCAGCAGTTACTATTGGACCAGCTCCTACAATGAGCAGTTCTTC. The chain combines TRBV6-5 with TRBJ2-1; no clear D gene. The V end lost 1 base, the J end lost 0 bases, and 10 bases lay between the germline ends. CDR1 and CDR2 (germline): MNHEY, SVGAGI. CDR3 length: 16 residues.

The V gene is TRBV28, the J gene TRBJ1-4, with D possibly matching TRBD1 (6 bases). The V and J ends lost 8 bases and 6 bases respectively, with 13 bases between them. This CDR3 comprises 13 residues. Germline assignment: CDR1 MDHEN and CDR2 SYDVKM. In nucleotides, the CDR3 is TGTGCCAGCCATGGGACAAACGATGAAAAACTGTTTTTT. It is translated as CASHGTNDEKLFF.

The chain combines TRBV4-1 with TRBJ2-1; 14 bases line up with TRBD2. The V and J ends lost 4 bases and 6 bases, in that order; junction bases with no gene match: 2. The length of the CDR3 is 15 residues. Germline CDR1 reads MGHRA; CDR2 reads YSYEKL. The CDR3 bases are TGCGCCAGCAGCCGTGGACTAGCGGGAGGCAATGAGCAGTTCTTC. Amino acid sequence: CASSRGLAGGNEQFF.

This clonotype was seen ten or more times. V gene TRBV9 combines with J gene TRBJ2-5; TRBD1 is a possible D gene (5 bases). Trimming left V 0 bases short and J 2 bases short, with 11 bases between. The germline V gene has CDR1 SGDLS and CDR2 YYNGEE. The CDR3 extends over 15 amino acids. CDR3 bases: TGTGCCAGCAGCGTAGCAGGGTGGTTTCAAGAGACCCAGTACTTC. Translation gives CASSVAGWFQETQYF.

The chain joins TRBV4-1 to TRBJ2-7; 8 bases match TRBD1. J lost 0 bases, V lost 6 bases, and 7 bases had no gene match. The CDR3 contains 15 residues. CDR1 and CDR2 (germline): MGHRA, YSYEKL. This chain's CDR3 is CASSQTGATSYEQYF. CDR3 in DNA: TGCGCCAGCAGTCAGACAGGGGCGACCTCCTACGAGCAGTACTTC.

The rearrangement joins TRBV6-1 to TRBJ2-1, with D unclear. The ends were cut back, 5 bases at V and 0 bases at J, with 11 bases in the middle. This CDR3 has 15 amino acids. Germline CDR1 and CDR2: MNHNS and SASEGT. The CDR3 coding sequence is TGTGCCAGCAGTCCGACGGGCCCCTCCTACAATGAGCAGTTCTTC. It encodes CASSPTGPSYNEQFF.

This clonotype occurred a few times. V is TRBV12-3 or TRBV12-4 and J is TRBJ2-5, with TRBD2 identical over 13 bases. After removal of 1 base from V and 5 bases from J, the junction contained 7 bases not matched to a gene. The length of the CDR3 is 17 residues. The CDR3 sequence: CASSLGTSGSLRETQYF. The CDR3 DNA sequence: TGTGCCAGCAGTTTAGGGACTAGCGGGAGCCTCAGGGAGACCCAGTACTTC.

The CDR3 is CASSTKPGANVLTF. DNA for the CDR3: TGTGCCAGCAGCACGAAGCCTGGGGCCAACGTCCTGACTTTC. The chain employs TRBV6-1 and TRBJ2-6, with D unclear. Trimming removed 6 bases at V and 2 bases at J, with 8 bases between. Germline CDR1 reads MNHNS; CDR2 reads SASEGT. The CDR3 contains 14 residues.

The genes are TRBV30 and TRBJ2-3, with 8 bases identical to TRBD2. CDR3 length equals 12 residues. Germline V lookup: CDR1 GTSNPN, CDR2 SVGIG (reference sequence). The CDR3 loop is CMSGSRADTQYF. In DNA form, the CDR3 reads TGTATGAGCGGGAGTAGGGCAGATACGCAGTATTTT.

The sample holds a few counts of this clonotype. The chain couples TRBV19 to TRBJ2-3, with D possibly matching TRBD1 (6 bases). Germline lookup yields CDR1 LNHDA and CDR2 SQIVND (reference sequence). Trimming took 5 bases from V and 3 from J, leaving 15 bases between them. This CDR3 is built from 15 residues. DNA of the CDR3: TGTGCCAGTAGTCCCAGGGGCGGAAGAACAGATACGCAGTATTTT. Protein sequence: CASSPRGGRTDTQYF.

This rearrangement joins TRBV3-1 to TRBJ1-4; D perhaps matches TRBD1 (6 bases). This CDR3 spans 17 amino acids. The germline CDR1 and CDR2 sequences are LGHDT and YNNKEL (reference sequence). Between the trimmed V and J ends, which lost 4 bases and 5 bases, there was a span of 20 bases. The CDR3 region is CASSLHFSGGQNEKLFF. CDR3 nucleotides: TGTGCCAGCAGCCTCCACTTCAGCGGGGGCCAAAATGAAAAACTGTTTTTT.

The chain has TRBV28 and TRBJ1-6; D is perhaps TRBD1 (5 bases). Trimming shortened V by 8 bases and J by 5 bases, and 10 bases separated the two germline ends. Germline V gives CDR1 MDHEN, CDR2 SYDVKM. The CDR3 is 13 amino acids. The CDR3 region has the DNA TGTGCCAGCCTGCCAGGGAATAATTCACCCCTCCACTTT. It encodes CASLPGNNSPLHF.

V usage is TRBV15 and J usage is TRBJ1-2; D might be TRBD1 (5 bases). The length of the CDR3 is 15 residues. V was trimmed by 4 bases and J by 8 bases, leaving 20 bases between them. Germline CDR1 and CDR2: LNHNV and YYDKDF (reference sequence). CDR3 coding DNA: TGTGCCACCAGCATTCCGGCGGGGCCTGGGGAGGGCTACACCTTC. Residues: CATSIPAGPGEGYTF.

The chain carries TRBV12-3 or TRBV12-4 and TRBJ1-4; D unclear. V lost 2 bases to trimming and J lost 5 bases, with 3 bases between them. The CDR3 is 12 residues long. CDR3 residues: CASSLLNEKLFF. The DNA for the CDR3 is TGTGCCAGCAGTTTACTGAATGAAAAACTGTTTTTT.

The chain couples TRBV10-3 to TRBJ1-1; a possible D gene is TRBD1 (6 bases). The length of the CDR3 is 17 residues. The germline V gene has CDR1 ENHRY and CDR2 SYGVKD. Trimming pared 6 bases from V and 0 bases from J, leaving 20 bases between. The CDR3 coding sequence is TGTGCCATCAGCCAACCGGGACAACACTTCATGAACACTGAAGCTTTCTTT. Translation gives CAISQPGQHFMNTEAFF.

This clonotype has ten or more counts. The gene calls are TRBV4-3 and TRBJ2-7, with 8 positions matching TRBD1. CDR3 length: 18 amino acids. Trimming removed 0 bases from V and 4 bases from J; junction bases left unmatched: 14. Germline V lookup: CDR1 LGHNA, CDR2 YSLEER. CDR3 in amino acids: CASSQEWGQADKGYEQYF. The CDR3 nucleotides are TGCGCCAGCAGCCAAGAGTGGGGACAGGCTGATAAGGGGTACGAGCAGTACTTC.

This clonotype was observed a handful of times. The V call is TRBV4-3, the J call TRBJ2-1, with D unclear. The CDR3 runs to 13 residues. In germline, CDR1 is LGHNA, CDR2 YSLEER. The V gene lost 0 bases and the J gene lost 3 bases, with 3 bases spanning the gap. In DNA form, the CDR3 reads TGCGCCAGCAGCCAAGAGTACTACAATGAGCAGTTCTTC. As protein: CASSQEYYNEQFF.